This TCR beta chain was recorded in a study of Graves' ophthalmopathy and Graves' hyperthyroidism. Overall study results and limits: It was with roughly 71% sensitivity and under 85% specificity that the model predicted ophthalmopathy progression.

Amplification of the TCR beta CDR3 regions used RNA transcripts (as template). First-round RT-PCR used HTBI primers; second-round multiplex PCR followed. TCRdb used MiXCR to reprocess the multiplex PCR reads, holding one entry per CDR3 protein. Of hundreds of thousands of distinct CDR3 sequences in the sample, 22% were seen once. Germline V lookup: CDR1 LNHDA, CDR2 SQIVND (reference sequence). Trimming shortened V by 3 bases and J by 5 bases, and 25 bases separated the two germline ends. The CDR3 runs to 18 residues. This clonotype was seen ten or more times. The antigen is not known. The sample comprised peripheral blood. The TCR was taken from a young woman with stable Graves' hyperthyroidism. Some clones in this sample may be carry-over from other donors' samples. The chain uses TRBV19 and TRBJ1-1, with D possibly matching TRBD1 (6 bases). CDR3 DNA: TGTGCCAGTAGTATGTCGTTGGGCAGGGGATCAAAGGGGACTGAAGCTTTCTTT. Translating it yields CASSMSLGRGSKGTEAFF.